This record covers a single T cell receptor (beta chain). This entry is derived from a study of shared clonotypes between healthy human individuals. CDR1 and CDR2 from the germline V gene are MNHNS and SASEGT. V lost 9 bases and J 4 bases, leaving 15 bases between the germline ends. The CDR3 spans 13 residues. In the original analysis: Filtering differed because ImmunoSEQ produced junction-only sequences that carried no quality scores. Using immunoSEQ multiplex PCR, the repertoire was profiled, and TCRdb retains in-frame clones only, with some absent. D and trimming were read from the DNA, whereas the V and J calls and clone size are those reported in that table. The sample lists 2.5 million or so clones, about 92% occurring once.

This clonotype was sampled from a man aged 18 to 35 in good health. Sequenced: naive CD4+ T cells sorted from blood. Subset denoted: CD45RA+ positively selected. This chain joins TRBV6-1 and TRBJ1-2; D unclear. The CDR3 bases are TGTGCCAGTAGGATCCAGAGCGGCTATGGCTACACCTTC. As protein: CASRIQSGYGYTF.